This T cell receptor (beta chain) stems from a study of T cells in Graves' hyperthyroidism and ophthalmopathy. RNA transcripts provided the source from which TCR beta CDR3 regions were amplified. The HTBI set primed first-round TCR CDR3 RT-PCR. TCRdb re-called the multiplex PCR reads with MiXCR, one entry per CDR3 protein. The sample records about half a million distinct CDR3 sequences, about 20% being singletons. This CDR3 has 12 amino acids. Germline values: CDR1 LGHDT, CDR2 YNNKEL (reference sequence). V lost 2 bases to trimming and J lost 3 bases, with 4 bases between them. Isolation of PBMCs was performed on 9.5 to 10 ml fresh peripheral blood.

The TCR was taken from a man younger than 30 with Graves' hyperthyroidism. This chain connects TRBV3-1 to TRBJ1-1; D gene unclear. The sample taken for sequencing was blood. CDR3 sequence reads: CASSQIDTEAFF. The CDR3 nucleotides read TGTGCCAGCAGCCAAATCGACACTGAAGCTTTCTTT.